The 5 T cell receptor beta chains reported below all come from one sample, sequenced in a study of shared clonotypes between healthy human individuals. Assay: immunoSEQ multiplex PCR; the TCRdb copy retains only in-frame clones and omits some. The sample lists about 730,000 clones, approximately 77% occurring once. What was sequenced was memory CD4+ T cells sorted from blood. As for subset: CD45RA-negative fraction. All receptors derive from a woman aged 25 to 39 in good health.

This chain joins TRBV6-1 and TRBJ1-2; tentative D call: TRBD1 (5 bases). This CDR3 has 13 amino acids. V was clipped by 3 bases and J by 8 bases, with 13 bases between them. The V gene's germline CDR1 is MNHNS and CDR2 SASEGT. This CDR3 reads CASSEIRGTGYTF. CDR3 DNA sequence: TGTGCCAGCAGTGAGATCCGGGGCACGGGCTACACCTTC.

CDR3 residues: CASTPGGQGADSGNTIYF. The CDR3 coding sequence is TGTGCCAGCACCCCTGGGGGCCAGGGGGCCGACTCTGGAAACACCATATATTTT. The chain links TRBV28 to TRBJ1-3, with 8 bases matching TRBD1. Germline CDR1 is MDHEN and CDR2 is SYDVKM. The CDR3 runs to 18 residues. The V gene end was trimmed by 7 bases and the J gene end by 0 bases; junction bases not matched to a gene: 14.

The rearrangement joins TRBV6-5 to TRBJ2-1, with TRBD1 identical over 12 bases. The germline V gene encodes CDR1 MNHEY and CDR2 SVGAGI. Losses at the gene ends were 4 bases for V and 9 bases for J; bases not matched to a gene: 7. The CDR3 consists of 15 residues. The CDR3 DNA reads TGTGCCAGCAGTTCAACCGGGACAGGGGGCGGTGAGCAGTTCTTC. It encodes CASSSTGTGGGEQFF.

The genes are TRBV19 and TRBJ2-1, with 10 bases identical to TRBD2. Germline values: CDR1 LNHDA, CDR2 SQIVND (reference sequence). This CDR3 region has 14 residues. J gave up 6 bases and V 6 bases, and 5 bases lay outside the gene matches. In DNA, the CDR3 is TGTGCCAGTAGAAATAGCGGGAGGAGCAATGAGCAGTTCTTC. Translated: CASRNSGRSNEQFF.

The rearrangement uses TRBV10-3 and TRBJ2-1; D perhaps matches TRBD2 (6 bases). The germline gives CDR1 ENHRY, CDR2 SYGVKD. Deletions cut 2 bases from V and 8 bases from J, with 13 bases between. The CDR3 loop spans 14 amino acids. CDR3 in amino acids: CAISERESPDEQFF. The CDR3 nucleotides are TGTGCCATCAGTGAGCGGGAGAGTCCAGATGAGCAGTTCTTC.